This TCR beta chain comes out of a study of T-cell reconstitution after alpha-beta-depleted transplantation in children. Trimming took 3 bases from V and 10 from J; bases not matched to a gene: 6. The CDR3 runs 15 residues. Germline V gives CDR1 SGHTA, CDR2 FQGNSA. The sample holds a few counts of this clonotype. Unique molecular identifiers were built into the TCRbeta library. TCRdb recomputed calls from the PCR reads with MiXCR, one row per CDR3 protein. The table records around 400,000 distinct CDR3 sequences, 11% of them present only once. This TCR was sampled from a human donor who donated a stem cell graft to a child with acute myeloid leukemia. V gene TRBV7-2 combines with J gene TRBJ1-6, with 10 bases fitting TRBD1. Specimen: PBMCs from the stem cell graft donor, collected from the stem cell graft. The CDR3 is CASSFGGTGVSPLHF. CDR3 nucleotides: TGTGCCAGCAGCTTTGGAGGGACAGGGGTATCACCCCTCCACTTT.